This T cell receptor (beta chain) was captured by sequencing in a study of a mutant IDH1 vaccine in newly diagnosed glioma. Whole-study context: First vaccine doses came 4-6 weeks after radiotherapy alone, or with temozolomide cycles. Treated individuals were about 60% male and 37.5% female, averaging about 42 years of age. Overall study results and limits: The study observed vaccine-induced immune responses in 90% to 95% of patients.

The time point denotes: week 5, during vaccination. Vaccinated patients received 300 ug of mutant IDH1 20-mer peptide per dose, with topical imiquimod. The astrocytomas were IDH1-mutant, ATRX-negative, and WHO grade 3 or 4. In the case of this clone: As yet, its antigen is unknown.

Using immunoSEQ multiplex PCR, the repertoire was profiled, and TCRdb retains in-frame clones only, with some absent. The sample has 25,000 to 30,000 clones; 65% to 80% are singletons. This CDR3 has 15 amino acids. The germline CDR1 and CDR2 sequences are SQVTM and ANQGSEA. V shed 0 bases and J shed 4 bases, with 14 bases lying between them. The receptor comes from a man aged 35-49 years with glioma. Some clones in this sample may be carry-over from other donors' samples. The chain couples TRBV29-1 to TRBJ2-3, with D possibly being TRBD1 (5 bases). Sequencing was performed on PBMCs, taken from a glioma patient whose treatment included an IDH1 peptide vaccine. In nucleotides, the CDR3 is TGCAGCGTTGAAGATGCTCTAGGGGTTTCAGATACGCAGTATTTT. As protein: CSVEDALGVSDTQYF.